The clone carrying this T cell receptor beta chain was picked up a small number of times. Its target is not known. TCRdb reprocessed the PCR reads using MiXCR. The sample records 9,000 to 13,000 clones, around 12% being singletons. This CDR3 is built from 15 residues. V shed 4 bases, J shed 8 bases, and the junction held 8 bases outside the gene matches. Prior to thyroid surgery, none of the patients had received any treatment. This sample is drawn from a study of metastatic and nonmetastatic thyroid tumors. For the study at large: Across peripheral blood and tumor or nodule tissue samples taken from malignant and benign thyroid patients, the repertoires were compared with one another. Study findings and constraints: It was reportedly found that TCR beta diversity was significantly higher in malignant thyroid tumors than in benign nodules, a difference seen in both blood and tumor samples.

The receptor comes from a female donor with papillary thyroid cancer or a benign thyroid nodule (not recorded which). Some clones in this sample may be carry-over from other donors' samples. The chain links TRBV12-3 or TRBV12-4 to TRBJ1-2, with TRBD1 matching 12 bases. Specimen: blood. CDR3 protein: CASSSGTGGAGGYTF. Here the CDR3 DNA reads TGTGCCAGCAGTTCCGGGACAGGGGGCGCCGGGGGCTACACCTTC.